The 18 T cell receptor beta chains below all came from one sample that was sequenced in a study of Ad26.COV2.S vaccination and SARS-CoV-2 variants. TCRdb's table, derived via immunoSEQ multiplex PCR, lists solely in-frame clones and lacks some. The sample consists of around 350,000 clones, 80% to 90% of them appearing once. The sample's treatment: about 20 received Ad26.COV2.S at low or high dose, single or two shots; about 5 received placebo; per-sample allocation not given. Each sample was drawn 63 days after the first injection (of vaccine or placebo). Sequenced material: peripheral blood, taken in a trial of Ad26.COV2.S vaccine versus placebo. Receptor source: a person aged 18 to 59 who received the Ad26.COV2.S COVID-19 vaccine or a placebo.

The chain couples TRBV7-9 to TRBJ1-4; TRBD1 agrees at 7 bases. After removal of 1 base from V and 6 bases from J, the junction contained 2 bases not matched to a gene. Germline-derived CDR1 and CDR2 are SEHNR and FQNEAQ (reference sequence). The CDR3 totals 14 residues. CDR3 region: CASSLVTGDEKLFF. Written as DNA, the CDR3 is TGTGCCAGCAGCTTAGTAACAGGGGATGAAAAACTGTTTTTT.

This sequence joins TRBV25-1 and TRBJ2-7; TRBD2 is a possible D gene (5 bases). Per germline, CDR1 MGHDK and CDR2 SYGVNS. V was trimmed by 4 bases and J by 3 bases, leaving 13 bases between them. The CDR3 spans 14 residues. The CDR3 reads CASSARGKVYEQYF. For the CDR3, the DNA is TGTGCCAGCAGTGCCCGGGGTAAGGTCTACGAGCAGTACTTC.

V is TRBV2 and J is TRBJ2-5; D is possibly TRBD1 or TRBD2 (5 bases each). The CDR3 spans 16 residues. Trimming took off 5 bases at V and 1 base at J, with 17 bases between the two ends. Germline V gene lookup returns CDR1 SNHLY and CDR2 FYNNEI. The CDR3 region has the DNA TGTGCCAGCAGTACCACCCGGGACGCTGCCCAAGAGACCCAGTACTTC. It specifies CASSTTRDAAQETQYF.

The chain employs TRBV6-2 or TRBV6-3 and TRBJ2-7, with 11 bases matching TRBD1. The CDR3 is 14 amino acids. The V gene end was trimmed by 2 bases and the J gene end by 6 bases; junction bases not matched to a gene: 3. Germline CDR1 reads MNHEY; CDR2 reads SVGEGT. CDR3 sequence reads: CASSYGQGASEQYF. CDR3 sequence (DNA): TGTGCCAGCAGTTACGGACAGGGGGCAAGCGAGCAGTACTTC.

This chain links TRBV28 with TRBJ2-1, with 7 nucleotides matching TRBD1. The CDR3 covers 17 residues. The junction had 11 bases not matched to a gene; V was cut back by 2 bases and J by 4 bases. Looked up from germline, CDR1 is MDHEN and CDR2 is SYDVKM. The CDR3 DNA reads as TGTGCCAGCAGTTTAACAGACAGGGTCCACGTTTACAATGAGCAGTTCTTC. Its translation is CASSLTDRVHVYNEQFF.

V is TRBV6-5 and J is TRBJ2-1, with 11 positions matching TRBD2. Germline V gene data show CDR1 as MNHEY and CDR2 as SVGAGI. The CDR3 runs 14 residues. With V trimmed by 8 bases and J by 10 bases, 10 bases remained unmatched. CDR3 in DNA: TGTGCCAGCCAGACTAGCGGGAACGGAGGGGAGCAGTTCTTC. Translating gives CASQTSGNGGEQFF.

The V gene is TRBV10-3, the J gene TRBJ2-1; a weak D match, TRBD2 (7 bases). The CDR3 runs 15 residues. V was cut by 2 bases and J by 3 bases, with 11 bases left in between. Germline CDR1 reads ENHRY; CDR2 reads SYGVKD. CDR3: CAISEGGGRYNEQFF. In DNA form, the CDR3 reads TGTGCCATCAGTGAGGGGGGGGGCCGCTACAATGAGCAGTTCTTC.

The chain has TRBV10-1 and TRBJ1-6, with D hard to call. This CDR3 spans 14 amino acids. V gave up 2 bases and J gave up 6 bases, with 8 bases separating them. Germline assignment: CDR1 WNHNN and CDR2 SYGVQD (reference sequence). The CDR3 nucleotides read TGCGCCAGCAGTGAGGGGATGGGTAATTCACCCCTCCACTTT. The encoded protein is CASSEGMGNSPLHF.

CDR3 bases: TGTGCCAGCAGCTTTCAAATTGCGGGAGGTGAGACCCAGTACTTC. It yields the protein CASSFQIAGGETQYF. The chain recombines TRBV5-6 with TRBJ2-5, with 8 positions matching TRBD2. Trimming took 2 bases from V and 5 from J; bases not matched to a gene: 8. The CDR3 has 15 residues. Germline V gene lookup returns CDR1 SGHDT and CDR2 YYEEEE.

As DNA, the CDR3 is TGCGCCAGCAGTGATCTACTAGCGTCAGATACGCAGTATTTT. Translation: CASSDLLASDTQYF. The chain employs TRBV10-1 and TRBJ2-3; 7 bases are a match to TRBD2. Germline values: CDR1 WNHNN, CDR2 SYGVQD (reference sequence). CDR3 length: 14 amino acids. J lost 4 bases, V lost 3 bases, and 4 bases had no gene match.

This chain links TRBV7-2 with TRBJ2-3, with D maybe TRBD2 (7 bases). This CDR3 contains 16 residues. Trimming took 2 bases from V and 0 from J, leaving 12 bases between them. Germline assignment: CDR1 SGHTA and CDR2 FQGNSA. CDR3 amino acids: CASSLWGGFSTDTQYF. The DNA for the CDR3 is TGTGCCAGCAGCTTATGGGGGGGCTTTAGCACAGATACGCAGTATTTT.

V and J are TRBV4-1 and TRBJ2-1; 8 nucleotides match TRBD2. V lost 2 bases to trimming and J lost 4 bases; unmatched junction nucleotides: 4. In germline, CDR1 is MGHRA, CDR2 YSYEKL. The CDR3 has 15 amino acids. The CDR3 DNA follows: TGCGCCAGCAGCCAACTAGCGGGCGCTTACAATGAGCAGTTCTTC. It codes for CASSQLAGAYNEQFF.

The CDR3 loop reads CAISEVGGIGNEQFF. The CDR3 region has the DNA TGTGCCATCAGTGAAGTAGGGGGTATAGGCAATGAGCAGTTCTTC. The V and J genes are TRBV10-3 and TRBJ2-1, with TRBD1 as a possible D gene (6 bases). Deletions cut 3 bases from V and 6 bases from J, with 15 bases between. The germline CDR1 and CDR2 sequences are ENHRY and SYGVKD. This CDR3 comprises 15 residues.

The rearrangement uses TRBV20-1 and TRBJ2-7; TRBD2 might be the D (6 bases). The CDR3 is 15 residues long. CDR1 is DFQATT and CDR2 is SNEGSKA in the germline V gene (reference sequence). The V and J ends lost 3 bases and 5 bases respectively, with 20 bases between them. The DNA of the CDR3 is TGCAGTGCTAGTCACTCGGGAGCGAGGTCCGACGAGCAGTACTTC. Protein: CSASHSGARSDEQYF.

V and J are TRBV6-1 and TRBJ2-1; TRBD2 agrees at 11 bases. The junction had 9 bases not matched to a gene; V was cut back by 2 bases and J by 0 bases. Germline V gives CDR1 MNHNS, CDR2 SASEGT. This CDR3 has 19 amino acids. In DNA, the CDR3 is TGTGCCAGCAGTGAATGGGGGACTAGCGGTCCTAGCTCCTACAATGAGCAGTTCTTC. Protein: CASSEWGTSGPSSYNEQFF.

The chain employs TRBV7-8 and TRBJ2-2, with a tentative D call TRBD1 (6 bases). Deletions cut 5 bases from V and 1 base from J, with 11 bases between. The CDR3 extends over 15 amino acids. Germline V lookup: CDR1 SGHVS, CDR2 FQNEAQ. The CDR3 nucleotides are TGTGCCAGCAGCAAGAAACAGGGGAACACCGGGGAGCTGTTTTTT. Translating gives CASSKKQGNTGELFF.

The chain couples TRBV6-5 to TRBJ2-7; 8 bases map to TRBD2. CDR1 is MNHEY, CDR2 SVGAGI, per germline. The CDR3 covers 15 residues. Unmatched junction bases numbered 15, after V lost 5 bases and J lost 9 bases. The CDR3 loop reads CASSTTSGSQITQYF. The DNA of the CDR3 is TGTGCCAGCAGTACGACAAGCGGGAGTCAAATTACGCAGTACTTC.

The chain employs TRBV6-5 and TRBJ1-2; no reliable D call. CDR1 and CDR2 from the germline V gene are MNHEY and SVGAGI. CDR3 length: 15 amino acids. With 0 bases removed from V and 4 bases from J, the gap between germline ends came to 12 bases. CDR3 DNA: TGTGCCAGCAGTTACTCGTATGAGGGTACCTATGGCTACACCTTC. The encoded protein is CASSYSYEGTYGYTF.